These 2 T cell receptor beta chains share one sample of origin, sequenced in a study of Graves' ophthalmopathy and Graves' hyperthyroidism. Using RNA transcripts, the TCR beta CDR3 regions were amplified. First-round RT-PCR relied on HTBI primers, and a second-round multiplex PCR came next. TCRdb analysed the multiplex PCR reads with MiXCR anew, one entry per CDR3 protein. This sample has about 380,000 distinct CDR3 sequences; approximately 15% occur once, and the top ten carry approximately 7%. Sequencing was done on a sample of peripheral blood. Source of these receptors: a woman between 18 and 30 years old with stable Graves' hyperthyroidism.

Comments on this clonotype: This sequence may be a read error, since a much larger clone differs from it by one base. The conserved final phenylalanine or tryptophan is absent from the CDR3, which likely points to a read error. The J gene is TRBJ1-2, the V gene TRBV6-2 or TRBV6-3, with D hard to call. The CDR3 runs 12 residues. Germline CDR1 and CDR2: MNHEY and SVGEGT. V was clipped by 5 bases and J by 8 bases, with 12 bases between them. The chain's CDR3 is CASSGRARGYTV. The CDR3 DNA reads TGTGCCAGCAGTGGCCGGGCCAGGGGCTACACCGTC.

Concerning this clonotype itself: A much larger clone differs from this one at a single base, so this may be a read error. Given the absence of the conserved phenylalanine or tryptophan at the CDR3 end, a read error is likely. The DNA of the CDR3 is TGTGCCACAATGACAGGGGTGGGCTCTGAAGCTTTCCTT. It yields the protein CATMTGVGSEAFL. This chain links TRBV28 with TRBJ1-1; TRBD1 matches 8 bases. Germline trimming cut 10 bases from V and 6 bases from J; bases unmatched to any gene: 10. Germline V gene lookup returns CDR1 MDHEN and CDR2 SYDVKM. The CDR3 runs to 13 residues.